Below, 16 T cell receptor beta chains from the same sample are listed, as sequenced in a study of shared clonotypes between healthy human individuals. Using immunoSEQ multiplex PCR, the repertoire was profiled, and TCRdb retains in-frame clones only, with some absent. The repertoire includes 1.6 million or so clones, around 97% of them detected once, and roughly 1.2% sits in the top ten. Material for sequencing was naive CD4+ T cells sorted from blood. Described subset: CD45RA+ positively selected. The receptors here all came from a man aged 25-40 years in good health.

The chain joins TRBV6-1 to TRBJ2-5, with unresolved D. In germline, CDR1 is MNHNS, CDR2 SASEGT. The V and J ends lost 6 bases and 0 bases respectively, with 8 bases between them. The CDR3 has 13 residues. DNA for the CDR3: TGTGCCAGCAGAAAGGGCTACCAAGAGACCCAGTACTTC. This codes for CASRKGYQETQYF.

The chain joins TRBV7-2 to TRBJ2-7; 8 bases align to TRBD2. The V gene's germline CDR1 is SGHTA and CDR2 FQGNSA. J gave up 3 bases and V 0 bases, and 4 bases lay outside the gene matches. The CDR3 is 15 residues long. CDR3 DNA sequence: TGTGCCAGCAGCTTAGCTGTCGGGAGGGGCTACGAGCAGTACTTC. Its protein is CASSLAVGRGYEQYF.

The chain combines TRBV6-5 with TRBJ2-6; D is uncertain. The V gene's germline CDR1 is MNHEY and CDR2 SVGAGI. CDR3 size: 15 residues. Trimming took off 7 bases at V and 0 bases at J, with 10 bases between the two ends. CDR3 protein: CASNVLDSGANVLTF. The DNA of the CDR3 is TGTGCCAGCAACGTTCTGGACTCTGGGGCCAACGTCCTGACTTTC.

This clone was seen only once. This rearrangement joins TRBV7-2 to TRBJ2-6; 7 bases are a match to TRBD2. After removal of 3 bases from V and 0 bases from J, the junction contained 11 bases not matched to a gene. The germline CDR1 and CDR2 sequences are SGHTA and FQGNSA. The CDR3 is 19 amino acids. This CDR3 is CASSFSAGDLASGANVLTF. For the CDR3, the DNA is TGTGCCAGCAGCTTTTCGGCGGGAGATTTGGCCTCTGGGGCCAACGTCCTGACTTTC.

The chain has TRBV10-3 and TRBJ2-1; D possibly uses TRBD1 or TRBD2 (5 bases each). V lost 11 bases and J lost 9, with 23 bases in between. CDR3 size: 14 residues. Germline V gene sequence: CDR1 ENHRY, CDR2 SYGVKD. In nucleotides, the CDR3 is TGTGCCGTTTCGACTGGGGCTAGCAGCGGTGAGCAGTTCTTC. Its translation: CAVSTGASSGEQFF.

The chain is built from TRBV13 and TRBJ2-7, with D hard to call. Germline values: CDR1 PRHDT, CDR2 FYEKMQ (reference sequence). CDR3 length: 13 residues. The V end lost 5 bases, the J end lost 3 bases, and 11 bases lay between the germline ends. CDR3 in amino acids: CASSQVNSYEQYF. CDR3 DNA sequence: TGTGCCAGCAGCCAAGTAAACAGCTACGAGCAGTACTTC.

This chain uses TRBV5-1 with TRBJ2-1; 9 bases agree with TRBD1. Germline assignment: CDR1 SGHRS and CDR2 YFSETQ. Trimming took 5 bases from V and 7 from J; bases not matched to a gene: 4. CDR3 length: 13 residues. CDR3 coding DNA: TGCGCCAGCAGATTACAGGGGGCGAATGAGCAGTTCTTC. It yields the protein CASRLQGANEQFF. Full variable domain (rest looked up from reference TRBV5-1 and TRBJ2-1): KAGVTQTPRYLIKTRGQQVTLSCSPISGHRSVSWYQQTPGQGLQFLFEYFSETQRNKGNFPGRFSGRQFSNSRSEMNVSTLELGDSALYLCASRLQGANEQFFGPGTRLTVL.

The chain recombines TRBV6-5 with TRBJ2-7; TRBD1 might be the D (6 bases). This CDR3 has 13 residues. Looked up from germline, CDR1 is MNHEY and CDR2 is SVGAGI. Trimming took 8 bases from V and 3 from J, leaving 14 bases between them. CDR3 residues: CASGQTGSYEQYF. The CDR3 DNA is TGTGCCAGCGGTCAAACAGGGAGCTACGAGCAGTACTTC.

This clone was recorded once. The chain joins TRBV5-1 to TRBJ2-7; 7 nucleotides match TRBD2. Germline CDR1 is SGHRS and CDR2 is YFSETQ. Unmatched junction bases numbered 14, after V lost 2 bases and J lost 6 bases. This CDR3 region has 16 residues. This CDR3 is CASSFLAGRRGVEQYF. CDR3 sequence (DNA): TGCGCCAGCAGCTTCTTGGCGGGACGACGGGGGGTCGAGCAGTACTTC. The full variable domain, its missing parts supplied by reference TRBV5-1 and TRBJ2-7, is KAGVTQTPRYLIKTRGQQVTLSCSPISGHRSVSWYQQTPGQGLQFLFEYFSETQRNKGNFPGRFSGRQFSNSRSEMNVSTLELGDSALYLCASSFLAGRRGVEQYFGPGTRLTVT.

The rearrangement uses TRBV5-1 and TRBJ1-1; possibly TRBD1 for D (6 bases). The CDR3 spans 13 residues. Germline values: CDR1 SGHRS, CDR2 YFSETQ. The V gene lost 4 bases and the J gene lost 1 base, with 8 bases spanning the gap. CDR3 amino acids: CASSEQGNTEAFF. The CDR3 coding sequence is TGCGCCAGCAGCGAACAGGGGAACACTGAAGCTTTCTTT.

V gene TRBV9 combines with J gene TRBJ1-5, with D possibly matching TRBD1 (6 bases). CDR1 and CDR2 from the germline V gene are SGDLS and YYNGEE. V dropped 4 bases and J dropped 4 bases, with 12 bases sitting between them. The CDR3 totals 14 residues. CDR3 in DNA: TGTGCCAGCAGCCCACGACAGGAGAATCAGCCCCAGCATTTT. It specifies CASSPRQENQPQHF.

The gene calls are TRBV10-3 and TRBJ2-7; D remains ambiguous. V lost 2 bases, J lost 5 bases, and 10 bases lay in between. Germline-derived CDR1 and CDR2 are ENHRY and SYGVKD. This CDR3 has 13 residues. The CDR3 reads CAISEMKGDEQYF. CDR3 in DNA: TGTGCCATCAGTGAGATGAAGGGCGACGAGCAGTACTTC.

The rearrangement links TRBV5-4 to TRBJ2-1; 10 bases fit TRBD1. The CDR3 loop spans 14 amino acids. Trimming at V came to 4 bases and at J to 2 bases, leaving 0 bases not matched to a gene. The V gene's germline CDR1 is SGHNT and CDR2 YYREEE (reference sequence). The CDR3 spells CASSGQGAYNEQFF. The CDR3 DNA follows: TGTGCCAGCAGCGGACAGGGGGCCTACAATGAGCAGTTCTTC. Full variable domain (outside the CDR3, taken from reference TRBV5-4 and TRBJ2-1): ETGVTQSPTHLIKTRGQQVTLRCSSQSGHNTVSWYQQALGQGPQFIFQYYREEENGRGNFPPRFSGLQFPNYSSELNVNALELDDSALYLCASSGQGAYNEQFFGPGTRLTVL.

This chain links TRBV7-9 with TRBJ1-5; no reliable D call. Trimming pared 1 base from V and 11 bases from J, leaving 9 bases between. This CDR3 spans 12 amino acids. CDR1 and CDR2 from the germline V gene are SEHNR and FQNEAQ (reference sequence). DNA of the CDR3: TGTGCCAGCAGCTTAGGTTCGTCAGCCCAGCATTTT. This encodes CASSLGSSAQHF.

The chain combines TRBV6-1 with TRBJ2-7, with D perhaps given as TRBD1 or TRBD2 (5 bases each). Trimming took off 8 bases at V and 3 bases at J, with 11 bases between the two ends. CDR1 and CDR2 from the germline V gene are MNHNS and SASEGT. The CDR3 contains 12 residues. The CDR3 DNA reads as TGTGCCAGCCCGGGACGGAACTACGAGCAGTACTTC. Translation: CASPGRNYEQYF.

Here the CDR3 DNA reads TGTGCAAGTCGCTGGGTCGGGGTAGTGCAGTATTTT. It specifies CASRWVGVVQYF. The rearrangement joins TRBV12-2 to TRBJ2-3; the table calls TRBD2, which could not be checked here. TRBV12-2 is an annotated pseudogene. The CDR3 consists of 12 residues.